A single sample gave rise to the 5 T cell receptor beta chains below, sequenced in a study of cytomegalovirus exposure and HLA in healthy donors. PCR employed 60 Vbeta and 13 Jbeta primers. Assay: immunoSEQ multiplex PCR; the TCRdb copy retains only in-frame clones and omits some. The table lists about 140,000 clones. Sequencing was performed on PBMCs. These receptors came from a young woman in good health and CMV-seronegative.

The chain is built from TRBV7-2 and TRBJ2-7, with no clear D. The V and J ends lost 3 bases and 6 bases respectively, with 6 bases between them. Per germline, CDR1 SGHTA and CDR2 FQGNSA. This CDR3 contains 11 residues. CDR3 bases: TGTGCCAGCAGCTTTAAGCGCGAGCAGTACGTC. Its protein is CASSFKREQYV.

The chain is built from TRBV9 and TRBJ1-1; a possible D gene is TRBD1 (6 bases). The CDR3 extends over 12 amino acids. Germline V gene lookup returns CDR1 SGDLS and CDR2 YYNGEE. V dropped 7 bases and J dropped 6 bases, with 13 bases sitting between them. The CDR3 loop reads CASSPGGPEAFF. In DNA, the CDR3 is TGTGCCAGCTCACCGGGGGGGCCTGAAGCTTTCTTT.

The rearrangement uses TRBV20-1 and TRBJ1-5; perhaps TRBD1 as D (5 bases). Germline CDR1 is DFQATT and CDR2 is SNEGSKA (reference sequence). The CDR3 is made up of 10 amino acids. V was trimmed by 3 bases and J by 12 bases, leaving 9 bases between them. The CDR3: CSASLDIQHF. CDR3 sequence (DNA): TGCAGTGCTAGCCTGGACATCCAGCATTTT.

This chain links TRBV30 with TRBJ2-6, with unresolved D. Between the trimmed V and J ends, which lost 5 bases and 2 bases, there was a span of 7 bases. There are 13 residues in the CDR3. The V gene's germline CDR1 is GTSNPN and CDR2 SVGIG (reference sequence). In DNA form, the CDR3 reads TGTGCCTGGGAACGAGCTGGGGCCAACGTCCTGACTTTC. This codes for CAWERAGANVLTF.

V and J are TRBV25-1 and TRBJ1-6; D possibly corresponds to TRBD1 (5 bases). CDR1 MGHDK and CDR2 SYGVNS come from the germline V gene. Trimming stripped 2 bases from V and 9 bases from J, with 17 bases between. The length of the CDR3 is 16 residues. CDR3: CASSERDSRVGSPLHF. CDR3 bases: TGTGCCAGCAGTGAACGGGACTCACGGGTGGGTTCACCCCTCCACTTT. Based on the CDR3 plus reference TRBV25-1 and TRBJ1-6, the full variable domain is EADIYQTPRYLVIGTGKKITLECSQTMGHDKMYWYQQDPGMELHLIHYSYGVNSTEKGDLSSESTVSRIRTEHFPLTLESARPSHTSQYLCASSERDSRVGSPLHFGNGTRLTVT.